What follows describes a single T cell receptor beta chain. The CDR3 consists of 17 residues. With 4 bases removed from V and 3 bases from J, the gap between germline ends came to 22 bases. The germline V gene encodes CDR1 MNHEY and CDR2 SMNVEV (reference sequence). These data are taken from a study of tumour-infiltrating T cells in Burkitt lymphoma. At the level of the study: Productive clonality predicted overall and progression-free survival.

The data were produced by immunoSEQ multiplex PCR, yet TCRdb's version contains in-frame clones alone and is incomplete. The sample lists 13,000 or so clones, 85% occurring once. The chain carries TRBV27 and TRBJ2-7, with a possible D match to TRBD1 (6 bases). The source is a human donor with diffuse large B-cell lymphoma. Sample: tumor tissue. The chain's CDR3 is CASSSPSTGLRSYEQYF. The CDR3 coding sequence is TGTGCCAGCAGTTCTCCCTCGACAGGCCTCAGAAGCTACGAGCAGTACTTC.